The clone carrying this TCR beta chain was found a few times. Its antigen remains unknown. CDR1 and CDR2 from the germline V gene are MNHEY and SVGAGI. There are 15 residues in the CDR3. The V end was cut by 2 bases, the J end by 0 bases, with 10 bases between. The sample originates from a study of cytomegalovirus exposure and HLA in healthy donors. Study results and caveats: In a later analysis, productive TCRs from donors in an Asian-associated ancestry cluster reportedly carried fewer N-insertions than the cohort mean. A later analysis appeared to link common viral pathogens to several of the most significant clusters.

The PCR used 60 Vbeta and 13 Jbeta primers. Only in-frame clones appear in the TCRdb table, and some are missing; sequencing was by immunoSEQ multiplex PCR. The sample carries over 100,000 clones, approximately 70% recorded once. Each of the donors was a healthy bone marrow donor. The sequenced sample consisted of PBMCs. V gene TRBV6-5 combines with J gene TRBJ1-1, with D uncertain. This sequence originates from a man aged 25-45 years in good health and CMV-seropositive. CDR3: CASSYKEPLNTEAFF. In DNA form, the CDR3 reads TGTGCCAGCAGTTACAAAGAGCCATTGAACACTGAAGCTTTCTTT.